Described below is a single T cell receptor (beta chain) sequence and its context. Its matching antigen is unknown. As the method for making TCR beta libraries, quantitative 5'-RACE with molecular barcodes was used. TCRdb used MiXCR to reprocess the 5' RACE reads, holding one entry per CDR3 protein. Counted here are some 130,000 distinct CDR3 sequences, 5.5% to 7.5% occurring once; the ten biggest clones make up around 12%. This specimen comes from a study of CD8 T cells in ankylosing spondylitis. Germline V lookup: CDR1 MNHNS, CDR2 SASEGT. Trimming removed 3 bases from V and 2 bases from J, with 4 bases in between. The CDR3 is made up of 12 amino acids. The study, taken as a whole, reports: Clones linked with disease were CD8+ and fairly uncommon in the peripheral blood. It appeared that ankylosing spondylitis blood was characterized by a TCR beta motif of seven or eight highly homologous variants.

This clonotype was obtained from a female donor with ankylosing spondylitis or in good health (not recorded which). Sample: blood, either unsorted or a sorted T cell fraction (not recorded which). The rearrangement links TRBV6-1 to TRBJ1-2; D is unresolved. CDR3 sequence (DNA): TGTGCCAGCAGTGACAGAAACTATGGCTACACCTTC. Amino acid sequence: CASSDRNYGYTF.